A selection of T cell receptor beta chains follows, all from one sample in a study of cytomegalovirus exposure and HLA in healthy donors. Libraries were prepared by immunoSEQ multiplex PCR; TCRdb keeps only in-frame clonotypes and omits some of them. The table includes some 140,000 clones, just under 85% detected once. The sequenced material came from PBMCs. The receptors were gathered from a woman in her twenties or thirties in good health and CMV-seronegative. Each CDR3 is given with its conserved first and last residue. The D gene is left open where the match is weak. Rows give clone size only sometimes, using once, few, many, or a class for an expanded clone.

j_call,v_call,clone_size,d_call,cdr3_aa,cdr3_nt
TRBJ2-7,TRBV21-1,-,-,CASSNHYEQYF,TGTGCCAGCAGCAACCACTACGAGCAGTACTTC
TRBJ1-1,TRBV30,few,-,CAWRRGGVEAFF,TGTGCCTGGAGGAGAGGGGGTGTTGAAGCTTTCTTT
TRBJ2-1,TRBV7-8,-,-,CASSLRRGTYNEQFF,TGTGCCAGCAGCCTTCGGCGGGGCACCTACAATGAGCAGTTCTTC
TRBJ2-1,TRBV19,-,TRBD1,CASSARTGTGYNEQFF,TGTGCCAGTAGTGCTCGAACCGGGACAGGGTACAATGAGCAGTTCTTC
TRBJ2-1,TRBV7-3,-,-,CASSPAKVGDEQFF,TGTGCCAGCAGCCCAGCAAAGGTGGGCGATGAGCAGTTCTTC
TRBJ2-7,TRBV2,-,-,CASSAMLRGGEQYF,TGTGCCAGCAGTGCGATGCTCAGGGGTGGCGAGCAGTACTTC
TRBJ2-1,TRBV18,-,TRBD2,CASSPRGLAGSVNNEQFF,TGTGCCAGCTCACCTCGGGGACTAGCGGGGTCGGTAAACAATGAGCAGTTCTTC
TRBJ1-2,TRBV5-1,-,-,CASRYSQEVGYTF,TGCGCCAGCAGATACAGTCAGGAGGTTGGCTACACCTTC
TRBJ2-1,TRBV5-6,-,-,CASSLGGSYNEQFF,TGTGCCAGCAGCTTAGGGGGCTCCTACAATGAGCAGTTCTTC
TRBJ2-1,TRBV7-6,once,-,CASSLRPSLHNEQFF,TGTGCCAGCAGCTTAAGACCTAGTCTGCACAATGAGCAGTTCTTC
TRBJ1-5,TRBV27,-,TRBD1,CASRQGKGSNQPQHF,TGTGCCAGCCGACAGGGAAAGGGTAGCAATCAGCCCCAGCATTTT
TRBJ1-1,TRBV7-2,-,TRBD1,CASSLRTGWNTEAFF,TGTGCCAGCAGCCTACGGACAGGGTGGAACACTGAAGCTTTCTTT
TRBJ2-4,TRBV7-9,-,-,CASSLVGRGWAKNIQYF,TGTGCCAGCAGCTTAGTTGGGCGGGGTTGGGCCAAAAACATTCAGTACTTC
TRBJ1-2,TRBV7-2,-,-,CASSLDAGFRGYTF,TGTGCCAGCAGCTTAGATGCGGGGTTTAGAGGCTACACCTTC
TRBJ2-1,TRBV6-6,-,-,CASRTSTDYNEQFF,TGTGCCAGCAGGACTTCGACAGATTACAATGAGCAGTTCTTC
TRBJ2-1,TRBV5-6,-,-,CASSLRWFLGPNEQFF,TGTGCCAGCAGCTTGCGGTGGTTTCTGGGCCCCAATGAGCAGTTCTTC
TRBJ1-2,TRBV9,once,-,CASSVGQTYGYTF,TGTGCCAGCAGCGTAGGACAGACCTATGGCTACACCTTC
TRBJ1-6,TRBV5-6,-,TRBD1,CASSLGRRQGANPPLHF,TGTGCCAGCAGCTTGGGTCGGCGACAGGGGGCGAATCCACCCCTCCACTTT
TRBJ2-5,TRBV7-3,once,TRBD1,CASSQGQGGTQYF,TGTGCCAGCAGCCAGGGACAGGGAGGGACCCAGTACTTC
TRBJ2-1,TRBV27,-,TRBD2,CASSYFGAGGLGRSYNEQFF,TGTGCCAGCAGTTATTTCGGAGCGGGGGGCCTGGGACGCTCCTACAATGAGCAGTTCTTC
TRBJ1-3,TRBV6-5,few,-,CASSYSRGGSGNTIYF,TGTGCCAGCAGTTACTCGCGAGGGGGCTCTGGAAACACCATATATTTT
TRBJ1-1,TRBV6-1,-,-,CASDAQRLDTEAFF,TGTGCCAGCGACGCACAGCGGCTCGACACTGAAGCTTTCTTT
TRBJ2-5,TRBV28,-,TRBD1,CASSPSGGWETQYF,TGTGCCAGCAGCCCCTCAGGGGGCTGGGAGACCCAGTACTTC
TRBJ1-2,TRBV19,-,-,CASSIQGDSAKYGYTF,TGTGCCAGTAGTATTCAAGGGGACTCGGCTAAGTATGGCTACACCTTC
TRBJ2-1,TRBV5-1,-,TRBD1,CASSVGRTGNEQFF,TGCGCCAGCAGCGTGGGAAGGACAGGGAATGAGCAGTTCTTC
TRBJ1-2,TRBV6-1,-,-,CASKRMEFANYGYTF,TGTGCCAGCAAACGAATGGAGTTCGCCAACTATGGCTACACCTTC
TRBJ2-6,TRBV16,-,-,CASSQSPGGGGSGAGANVLTF,TGTGCCAGCAGCCAATCTCCCGGAGGGGGCGGTTCTGGGGCTGGGGCCAACGTCCTGACTTTC
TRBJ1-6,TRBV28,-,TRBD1,CASSPRGQGASSPLHF,TGTGCCAGCAGCCCTAGGGGACAGGGGGCGAGTTCACCCCTCCACTTT
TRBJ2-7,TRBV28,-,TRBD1,CASSPMTGIGYEQYF,TGTGCCAGCAGTCCAATGACAGGGATTGGTTACGAGCAGTACTTC
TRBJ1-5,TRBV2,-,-,CASSNGGAGQPQHF,TGTGCCAGCAGCAATGGGGGCGCCGGCCAGCCCCAGCATTTT
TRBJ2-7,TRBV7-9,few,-,CASSRGYEQYF,TGTGCCAGCAGCAGGGGCTACGAGCAGTACTTC
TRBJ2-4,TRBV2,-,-,CASSKGETGYENIQYF,TGTGCCAGCAGTAAAGGGGAAACAGGGTATGAGAACATTCAGTACTTC
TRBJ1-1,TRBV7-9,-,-,CASSLGQTDTEAFF,TGTGCCAGCAGCCTCGGACAGACGGACACTGAAGCTTTCTTT
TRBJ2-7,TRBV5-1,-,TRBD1,CASDPGTGRYEQYF,TGCGCCAGCGACCCCGGGACAGGGCGCTACGAGCAGTACTTC
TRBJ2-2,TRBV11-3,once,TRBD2,CASSLRTSGGSYTGELFF,TGTGCCAGCAGTCTAAGGACTAGCGGGGGCTCCTACACCGGGGAGCTGTTTTTT
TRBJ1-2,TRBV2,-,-,CASNRERGYGYTF,TGTGCCAGCAACAGGGAGAGGGGGTATGGCTACACCTTC
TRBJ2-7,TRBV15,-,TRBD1,CATSREPGQGPYEQYF,TGTGCCACCAGCAGAGAACCGGGACAGGGACCCTACGAGCAGTACTTC
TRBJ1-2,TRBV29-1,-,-,CSALARGKGYTF,TGCAGCGCATTAGCCCGGGGTAAGGGCTACACCTTC
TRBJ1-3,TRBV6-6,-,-,CASTTAPSGNTIYF,TGTGCCAGCACCACAGCCCCCAGTGGAAACACCATATATTTT
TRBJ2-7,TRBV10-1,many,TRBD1,CATRTGTYEQYF,TGCGCCACCAGGACAGGGACCTACGAGCAGTACTTC
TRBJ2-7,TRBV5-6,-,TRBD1,CASKRTGGHYEQYF,TGTGCCAGCAAGAGGACAGGGGGCCACTACGAGCAGTACTTC
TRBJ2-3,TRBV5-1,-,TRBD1,CASSKGQGDASTDTQYF,TGCGCCAGCAGCAAAGGACAGGGGGACGCTAGCACAGATACGCAGTATTTT
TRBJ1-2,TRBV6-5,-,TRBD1,CASSYSRGLYGYTF,TGTGCCAGCAGCTATAGCAGGGGGCTGTATGGCTACACCTTC
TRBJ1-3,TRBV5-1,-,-,CASSLEPNLRGNTIYF,TGCGCCAGCAGCTTGGAGCCGAACTTGAGGGGAAACACCATATATTTT
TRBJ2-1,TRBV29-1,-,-,CSVDGRDNEQFF,TGCAGCGTTGACGGCAGGGACAATGAGCAGTTCTTC
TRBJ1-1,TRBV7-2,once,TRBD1,CASSLIGQGEAFF,TGTGCCAGCAGCTTAATAGGACAGGGTGAAGCTTTCTTT
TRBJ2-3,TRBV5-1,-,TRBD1,CASSTQGPSTDTQYF,TGCGCCAGCAGCACACAGGGGCCGAGCACAGATACGCAGTATTTT
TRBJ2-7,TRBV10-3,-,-,CATRGAGRTDSAYEQYF,TGTGCCACCAGAGGGGCGGGGCGGACCGATTCCGCCTACGAGCAGTACTTC
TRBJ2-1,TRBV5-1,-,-,CASSFPRGNEQFF,TGCGCCAGCAGCTTCCCTAGGGGCAATGAGCAGTTCTTC
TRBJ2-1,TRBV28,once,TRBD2,CASSLTSGYNEQFF,TGTGCCAGCAGTTTGACTAGCGGGTACAATGAGCAGTTCTTC
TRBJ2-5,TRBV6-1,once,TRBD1,CAKRQGGGETQYF,TGTGCCAAGAGACAGGGGGGAGGGGAGACCCAGTACTTC
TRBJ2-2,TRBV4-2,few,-,CASSPDFTGELFF,TGTGCCAGCAGCCCGGACTTCACCGGGGAGCTGTTTTTT
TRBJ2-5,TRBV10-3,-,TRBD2,CAISGTSQETQYF,TGTGCCATCAGTGGGACTAGCCAAGAGACCCAGTACTTC